This T cell receptor beta chain was retrieved from a study of T cell repertoires in cytomegalovirus infection (dated by TCRdb to the late 2010s). Turning to the overall study: Alongside well-studied HLA-B-restricted epitopes, the peptide stimulations were aimed at recently identified HLA-C-restricted CMV epitopes, whose presentation resists viral immunomodulation. Donor HLA type was relevant to the analysis, because carriage of CMV infection together with the matching HLA type was indicated by public TCR beta signatures. The investigation overall reported the following: In both this cohort and an independent cohort of 350 or so donors, the cumulative frequency of public TCR beta family members distinguished carriers of CMV infection plus the relevant HLA type. The ex vivo response was dominated by HLA-C-restricted CMV-specific TCR beta clonotypes, which also provided the single most frequent clonotype in two of eight donors.

Worth noting for this clonotype: This receptor's antigen is unknown. Base qualities are missing; no much larger clone stands one base away.

The sample's treatment or condition label, decoded: in vitro stimulation with specific CMV peptide epitopes to enrich CMV-specific T cells. TCRdb shows the sequencer as Illumina HiSeq 1500. The raw public data were reprocessed by TCRdb itself: fastp quality trimming at Q25, MiXCR clonotype calling, in-frame beta chains only. For every CDR3 protein sequence, its rows merge into one entry that carries the most common genes and DNA. The sample profile shows around 750,000 distinct CDR3 sequences; 30% to 35% of them were found once. The top ten clones comprise 9.5% to 15% of the sample. Its CDR3 holds 13 amino acids, cysteine through phenylalanine. Only the CDR3 portion is preserved as DNA: 39 bases, with reading frame beginning at the first base. The V end loses 11 bases and the J end loses 7 bases, and a stretch of 17 bases separates them. The germline V gene specifies KGHDR as CDR1 and SFDVKD as CDR2.

The TCR sequence derives from a human donor in good health (CMV status not recorded). Some clones in this sample may be carry-over from other donors' samples. The specimen comprised cultured CD8+ T cells from PBMCs, sampled from culture after CMV antigen stimulation. In this chain, TRBV24-1 is recombined with TRBJ1-5, with TRBD1 perhaps the D gene, on 5 matching bases. The nucleotides read TGTGCCAGCCCCAGGCAGGGAGGGCAGCCCCAGCATTTT. This gives the protein CASPRQGGQPQHF.